A single T cell receptor (beta chain) is shown here with its context. The sample belongs to a study of blood T cell repertoires in COVID-19. Only in-frame clones appear in the TCRdb table, and some are missing; sequencing was by immunoSEQ multiplex PCR. Of under 300,000 clones in the sample, around 84% were seen once. V was cut by 0 bases and J by 0 bases, with 13 bases left in between. Germline-derived CDR1 and CDR2 are SGHRS and YFSETQ. The CDR3 runs 16 residues. This clonotype was obtained from a man between 18 and 35 years old who had recovered from COVID-19. V gene TRBV5-1 combines with J gene TRBJ2-7; D is unclear. Sequenced sample: PBMCs or T cells enriched from blood (not recorded which). CDR3 sequence: CASSLEFPESSYEQYF. The CDR3 DNA follows: TGCGCCAGCAGCTTGGAATTTCCCGAGAGCTCCTACGAGCAGTACTTC.